The rows below give T cell receptor beta chains drawn from one sample of a study of T cell responses to AZD1222 COVID-19 vaccine. Generated by immunoSEQ multiplex PCR, the TCRdb table keeps only in-frame clones and is missing some. The sample yields under 75,000 clones, roughly 84% seen once. Here the sequenced sample was peripheral blood, taken on day 0 of AZD1222 vaccination. These receptors all stem from an adult in good health. Each CDR3 is given with its conserved first and last residue. A D gene is named only where the DNA matches it firmly. Clone sizes are given selectively: once, few, many, or a class where the clone is expanded.

J gene | clone size | V gene | D gene | CDR3 protein | CDR3 DNA
TRBJ1-5 | NA | TRBV29-1 | TRBD1 | CSVKQGGQPQHF | TGCAGCGTTAAGCAGGGGGGACAGCCCCAGCATTTT
TRBJ1-1 | NA | TRBV9 | TRBD1 | CASSETSGQGAFAFF | TGTGCCAGCAGTGAAACCTCGGGACAGGGGGCATTTGCTTTCTTT
TRBJ2-2 | NA | TRBV27 | NA | CASSFLAGELFF | TGTGCCAGCAGTTTCCTTGCCGGGGAGCTGTTTTTT
TRBJ1-2 | NA | TRBV19 | NA | CASSLGYGYTF | TGTGCCAGTAGCTTAGGGTATGGCTACACCTTC
TRBJ1-2 | NA | TRBV19 | NA | CASNTYGQANYGYTF | TGTGCCAGTAACACCTACGGTCAAGCTAACTATGGCTACACCTTC
TRBJ2-1 | NA | TRBV7-9 | TRBD2 | CASSNSGRADKSYNEQFF | TGTGCCAGCAGTAATAGCGGGAGGGCCGATAAGTCCTACAATGAGCAGTTCTTC
TRBJ1-4 | NA | TRBV28 | NA | CASSFPVGRNNEKLFF | TGTGCCAGCAGTTTTCCCGTAGGGCGCAATAATGAAAAACTGTTTTTT
TRBJ2-7 | NA | TRBV27 | NA | CASSLSSLQYEQYF | TGTGCCAGCAGTTTATCGTCGCTTCAATACGAGCAGTACTTC
TRBJ2-3 | NA | TRBV4-2 | NA | CASSQEVSGYTAVTDTQYF | TGTGCCAGCAGCCAAGAGGTTTCAGGGTACACTGCGGTGACAGATACGCAGTATTTT
TRBJ2-6 | few | TRBV6-5 | NA | CASSYLPGSGANVLTF | TGTGCCAGCAGTTATCTTCCCGGTTCTGGGGCCAACGTCCTGACTTTC
TRBJ1-1 | NA | TRBV5-4 | TRBD1 | CASSASSGTANYPNTEAFF | TGTGCCAGCAGCGCTTCATCCGGGACAGCAAATTACCCCAACACTGAAGCTTTCTTT
TRBJ1-5 | NA | TRBV19 | NA | CASGTTYSNQPQHF | TGTGCCAGCGGAACAACCTATAGCAATCAGCCCCAGCATTTT
TRBJ2-2 | NA | TRBV19 | TRBD2 | CASSSLGLAGYLDTGELFF | TGTGCCAGTAGTAGCCTGGGACTAGCGGGATATTTGGACACCGGGGAGCTGTTTTTT
TRBJ2-1 | once | TRBV28 | NA | CASSVVGNEQFF | TGTGCCAGCAGTGTAGTGGGGAATGAGCAGTTCTTC
TRBJ2-3 | few | TRBV7-2 | TRBD1 | CASSTQGADTQYF | TGTGCCAGCAGCACCCAGGGGGCAGATACGCAGTATTTT
TRBJ1-6 | NA | TRBV19 | NA | CASSISWQAYNSPLHF | TGTGCCAGTAGTATAAGTTGGCAGGCGTATAATTCACCCCTCCACTTT
TRBJ2-7 | NA | TRBV4-1 | TRBD2 | CASSPEREVYEQYF | TGCGCCAGCAGCCCGGAGCGGGAGGTCTACGAGCAGTACTTC
TRBJ2-7 | NA | TRBV7-2 | TRBD1 | CASSARQGPPYEQYF | TGTGCCAGCAGCGCCAGACAGGGGCCCCCCTACGAGCAGTACTTC
TRBJ2-1 | NA | TRBV11-3 | NA | CASSSGRAGPGYNEQFF | TGTGCCAGCAGCTCCGGAAGAGCGGGTCCAGGCTACAATGAGCAGTTCTTC
TRBJ1-2 | NA | TRBV4-3 | TRBD1 | CASSQDGQGWIYGYTF | TGCGCCAGCAGCCAAGACGGACAGGGGTGGATCTATGGCTACACCTTC
TRBJ2-5 | NA | TRBV5-4 | NA | CASSLKQGGETQYF | TGTGCCAGCAGCTTAAAACAGGGCGGGGAGACCCAGTACTTC
TRBJ2-7 | NA | TRBV20-1 | TRBD2 | CSASSLAGFLYEQYF | TGCAGTGCTAGTAGTCTAGCGGGTTTCCTCTACGAGCAGTACTTC
TRBJ2-7 | NA | TRBV28 | NA | CASSFYLRAGASYEQYF | TGTGCCAGCAGTTTTTATCTACGGGCGGGCGCTTCCTACGAGCAGTACTTC
TRBJ2-3 | NA | TRBV3-1/TRBV3-2 | TRBD2 | CASSQAASGGRDTQYF | TGTGCCAGCAGCCAAGCGGCTAGCGGGGGTCGAGATACGCAGTATTTT
TRBJ1-2 | NA | TRBV10-3 | NA | CAISDSNNYGYTF | TGTGCCATCAGTGACAGCAATAACTATGGCTACACCTTC
TRBJ1-2 | NA | TRBV4-3 | TRBD1 | CASSQDPTGQGIGYTF | TGCGCCAGCAGCCAAGACCCCACGGGACAGGGAATAGGCTACACCTTC
TRBJ1-6 | NA | TRBV20-1 | NA | CSASKGIDSPLHF | TGCAGTGCTAGTAAGGGGATTGATTCACCCCTCCACTTT
TRBJ1-2 | NA | TRBV7-9 | TRBD1 | CASGLGGGEGYTF | TGTGCCAGCGGACTAGGAGGGGGCGAAGGCTACACCTTC
TRBJ2-1 | NA | TRBV28 | TRBD2 | CASRGLAGTTGYNEQFF | TGTGCCAGCCGGGGGCTAGCGGGGACCACTGGATACAATGAGCAGTTCTTC
TRBJ1-1 | NA | TRBV7-3 | NA | CASSLLGGNTEAFF | TGTGCCAGCAGCTTATTGGGGGGTAACACTGAAGCTTTCTTT
TRBJ2-1 | NA | TRBV29-1 | NA | CSVVERGQFF | TGCAGCGTTGTGGAGAGAGGGCAGTTCTTC
TRBJ2-3 | NA | TRBV10-1 | TRBD2 | CASSSGRHSTDTQYF | TGCGCCAGCAGTAGCGGGAGGCATTCTACAGATACGCAGTATTTT
TRBJ1-4 | few | TRBV4-3 | TRBD1 | CASSRAPTGTGEKLFF | TGCGCCAGCAGCCGGGCGCCGACAGGGACGGGGGAAAAACTGTTTTTT
TRBJ1-2 | NA | TRBV6-2/TRBV6-3 | NA | CASSLRDYGYTF | TGTGCCAGCAGTTTGAGGGACTATGGCTACACCTTC
TRBJ1-2 | once | TRBV2 | TRBD1 | CASTPGQGVYGYTF | TGTGCCAGCACTCCGGGACAGGGAGTCTATGGCTACACCTTC
TRBJ1-2 | NA | TRBV27 | TRBD1 | CASSTILQGLEGYTF | TGTGCCAGCAGTACAATACTACAGGGGTTGGAGGGCTACACCTTC
TRBJ1-2 | NA | TRBV30 | NA | CAWSVRQITSFYGYTF | TGTGCCTGGAGTGTACGACAGATTACGTCTTTCTATGGCTACACCTTC
TRBJ1-6 | NA | TRBV19 | NA | CASRLGPRNSPLHF | TGTGCCAGTAGACTGGGACCGAGAAATTCACCCCTCCACTTT
TRBJ1-5 | NA | TRBV10-1 | NA | CASSPWGRDQPQHF | TGCGCCAGCAGTCCGTGGGGGCGGGATCAGCCCCAGCATTTT
TRBJ1-5 | NA | TRBV7-8 | TRBD1 | CASSLGTGVPGQPQHF | TGTGCCAGCAGCTTAGGGACAGGGGTACCGGGGCAGCCCCAGCATTTT
TRBJ2-7 | NA | TRBV6-5 | TRBD1 | CASSYSQGSYEQYF | TGTGCCAGCAGTTACTCACAGGGGTCCTACGAGCAGTACTTC
TRBJ2-5 | NA | TRBV2 | NA | CASNAVEGAYQETQYF | TGTGCCAGCAATGCCGTGGAGGGGGCGTATCAAGAGACCCAGTACTTC
TRBJ1-1 | NA | TRBV7-3 | NA | CASSLQGDTEAFF | TGTGCCAGCAGCTTACAGGGAGACACTGAAGCTTTCTTT
TRBJ2-7 | NA | TRBV6-5 | NA | CASASADSPYEQYF | TGTGCCAGCGCATCAGCAGACTCCCCCTACGAGCAGTACTTC
TRBJ2-3 | NA | TRBV9 | NA | CASSRSTDTQYF | TGTGCCAGCAGCCGTTCCACAGATACGCAGTATTTT
TRBJ1-4 | NA | TRBV7-6 | TRBD1 | CASSFSGGQGTEKLFF | TGTGCCAGCAGCTTCTCTGGGGGACAGGGTACTGAAAAACTGTTTTTT
TRBJ2-2 | NA | TRBV11-2 | TRBD2 | CASSLAGGANTGELFF | TGTGCCAGCAGCTTAGCCGGGGGGGCGAACACCGGGGAGCTGTTTTTT
TRBJ2-7 | NA | TRBV11-2 | NA | CASSRTYEQYF | TGTGCCAGCAGCCGCACCTACGAGCAGTACTTC
TRBJ1-5 | NA | TRBV30 | NA | CAWSGPQGRPQHF | TGTGCCTGGAGTGGGCCACAGGGAAGGCCCCAGCATTTT
TRBJ1-4 | NA | TRBV2 | NA | CASSDGRRNEKLFF | TGTGCCAGCAGTGATGGCAGGAGGAATGAAAAACTGTTTTTT
TRBJ1-1 | NA | TRBV12-3/TRBV12-4 | NA | CASSFLGHTEAFF | TGTGCCAGCAGTTTTTTAGGTCACACTGAAGCTTTCTTT
TRBJ2-1 | NA | TRBV9 | NA | CASSVGSSYNEQFF | TGTGCCAGCAGCGTAGGGAGCTCCTACAATGAGCAGTTCTTC
TRBJ1-5 | NA | TRBV6-5 | NA | CASSYPEGENQPQHF | TGTGCCAGCAGTTACCCAGAGGGGGAAAATCAGCCCCAGCATTTT
TRBJ1-1 | NA | TRBV3-1/TRBV3-2 | NA | CASSQPWVGGTEAFF | TGTGCCAGCAGCCAGCCCTGGGTTGGGGGGACTGAAGCTTTCTTT